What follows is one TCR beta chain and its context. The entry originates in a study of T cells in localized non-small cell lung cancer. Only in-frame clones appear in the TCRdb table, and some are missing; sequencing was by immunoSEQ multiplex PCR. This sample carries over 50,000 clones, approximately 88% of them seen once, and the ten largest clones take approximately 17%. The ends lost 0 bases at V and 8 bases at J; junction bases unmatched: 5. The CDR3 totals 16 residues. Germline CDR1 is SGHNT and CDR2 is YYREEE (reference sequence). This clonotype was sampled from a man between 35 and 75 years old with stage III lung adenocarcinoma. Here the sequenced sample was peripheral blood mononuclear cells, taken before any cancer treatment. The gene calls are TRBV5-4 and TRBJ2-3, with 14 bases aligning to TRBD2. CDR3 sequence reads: CASSLGGTSGSGTQYF. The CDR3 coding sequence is TGTGCCAGCAGCTTGGGGGGGACTAGCGGGAGTGGTACGCAGTATTTT.